The source of this T cell receptor (beta chain) is a study of shared clonotypes between healthy human individuals. Study background: The study used three CD4 naive, three CD4 memory, two CD8 naive and one CD8 memory plate per donor.

Unmatched junction bases numbered 16, after V lost 9 bases and J lost 5 bases. The germline V gene has CDR1 SGHNT and CDR2 YYREEE (reference sequence). CDR3 size: 16 residues. The repertoire was sequenced with immunoSEQ multiplex PCR; TCRdb's copy has only in-frame clones and lacks some. The sample shows 650,000 to 750,000 clones, more than 70% of them seen only once. The V call is TRBV5-4, the J call TRBJ2-3, with 9 bases that match TRBD2. The sequence was collected from a woman aged 25 to 39 in good health. The sample consisted of memory CD4+ T cells sorted from blood. Subset in this sample: CD45RA-negative fraction. CDR3 nucleotide sequence: TGTGCCACCAAGCTTGTGGGCGGGAGGGCGATAGATACGCAGTATTTT. Translating it yields CATKLVGGRAIDTQYF.